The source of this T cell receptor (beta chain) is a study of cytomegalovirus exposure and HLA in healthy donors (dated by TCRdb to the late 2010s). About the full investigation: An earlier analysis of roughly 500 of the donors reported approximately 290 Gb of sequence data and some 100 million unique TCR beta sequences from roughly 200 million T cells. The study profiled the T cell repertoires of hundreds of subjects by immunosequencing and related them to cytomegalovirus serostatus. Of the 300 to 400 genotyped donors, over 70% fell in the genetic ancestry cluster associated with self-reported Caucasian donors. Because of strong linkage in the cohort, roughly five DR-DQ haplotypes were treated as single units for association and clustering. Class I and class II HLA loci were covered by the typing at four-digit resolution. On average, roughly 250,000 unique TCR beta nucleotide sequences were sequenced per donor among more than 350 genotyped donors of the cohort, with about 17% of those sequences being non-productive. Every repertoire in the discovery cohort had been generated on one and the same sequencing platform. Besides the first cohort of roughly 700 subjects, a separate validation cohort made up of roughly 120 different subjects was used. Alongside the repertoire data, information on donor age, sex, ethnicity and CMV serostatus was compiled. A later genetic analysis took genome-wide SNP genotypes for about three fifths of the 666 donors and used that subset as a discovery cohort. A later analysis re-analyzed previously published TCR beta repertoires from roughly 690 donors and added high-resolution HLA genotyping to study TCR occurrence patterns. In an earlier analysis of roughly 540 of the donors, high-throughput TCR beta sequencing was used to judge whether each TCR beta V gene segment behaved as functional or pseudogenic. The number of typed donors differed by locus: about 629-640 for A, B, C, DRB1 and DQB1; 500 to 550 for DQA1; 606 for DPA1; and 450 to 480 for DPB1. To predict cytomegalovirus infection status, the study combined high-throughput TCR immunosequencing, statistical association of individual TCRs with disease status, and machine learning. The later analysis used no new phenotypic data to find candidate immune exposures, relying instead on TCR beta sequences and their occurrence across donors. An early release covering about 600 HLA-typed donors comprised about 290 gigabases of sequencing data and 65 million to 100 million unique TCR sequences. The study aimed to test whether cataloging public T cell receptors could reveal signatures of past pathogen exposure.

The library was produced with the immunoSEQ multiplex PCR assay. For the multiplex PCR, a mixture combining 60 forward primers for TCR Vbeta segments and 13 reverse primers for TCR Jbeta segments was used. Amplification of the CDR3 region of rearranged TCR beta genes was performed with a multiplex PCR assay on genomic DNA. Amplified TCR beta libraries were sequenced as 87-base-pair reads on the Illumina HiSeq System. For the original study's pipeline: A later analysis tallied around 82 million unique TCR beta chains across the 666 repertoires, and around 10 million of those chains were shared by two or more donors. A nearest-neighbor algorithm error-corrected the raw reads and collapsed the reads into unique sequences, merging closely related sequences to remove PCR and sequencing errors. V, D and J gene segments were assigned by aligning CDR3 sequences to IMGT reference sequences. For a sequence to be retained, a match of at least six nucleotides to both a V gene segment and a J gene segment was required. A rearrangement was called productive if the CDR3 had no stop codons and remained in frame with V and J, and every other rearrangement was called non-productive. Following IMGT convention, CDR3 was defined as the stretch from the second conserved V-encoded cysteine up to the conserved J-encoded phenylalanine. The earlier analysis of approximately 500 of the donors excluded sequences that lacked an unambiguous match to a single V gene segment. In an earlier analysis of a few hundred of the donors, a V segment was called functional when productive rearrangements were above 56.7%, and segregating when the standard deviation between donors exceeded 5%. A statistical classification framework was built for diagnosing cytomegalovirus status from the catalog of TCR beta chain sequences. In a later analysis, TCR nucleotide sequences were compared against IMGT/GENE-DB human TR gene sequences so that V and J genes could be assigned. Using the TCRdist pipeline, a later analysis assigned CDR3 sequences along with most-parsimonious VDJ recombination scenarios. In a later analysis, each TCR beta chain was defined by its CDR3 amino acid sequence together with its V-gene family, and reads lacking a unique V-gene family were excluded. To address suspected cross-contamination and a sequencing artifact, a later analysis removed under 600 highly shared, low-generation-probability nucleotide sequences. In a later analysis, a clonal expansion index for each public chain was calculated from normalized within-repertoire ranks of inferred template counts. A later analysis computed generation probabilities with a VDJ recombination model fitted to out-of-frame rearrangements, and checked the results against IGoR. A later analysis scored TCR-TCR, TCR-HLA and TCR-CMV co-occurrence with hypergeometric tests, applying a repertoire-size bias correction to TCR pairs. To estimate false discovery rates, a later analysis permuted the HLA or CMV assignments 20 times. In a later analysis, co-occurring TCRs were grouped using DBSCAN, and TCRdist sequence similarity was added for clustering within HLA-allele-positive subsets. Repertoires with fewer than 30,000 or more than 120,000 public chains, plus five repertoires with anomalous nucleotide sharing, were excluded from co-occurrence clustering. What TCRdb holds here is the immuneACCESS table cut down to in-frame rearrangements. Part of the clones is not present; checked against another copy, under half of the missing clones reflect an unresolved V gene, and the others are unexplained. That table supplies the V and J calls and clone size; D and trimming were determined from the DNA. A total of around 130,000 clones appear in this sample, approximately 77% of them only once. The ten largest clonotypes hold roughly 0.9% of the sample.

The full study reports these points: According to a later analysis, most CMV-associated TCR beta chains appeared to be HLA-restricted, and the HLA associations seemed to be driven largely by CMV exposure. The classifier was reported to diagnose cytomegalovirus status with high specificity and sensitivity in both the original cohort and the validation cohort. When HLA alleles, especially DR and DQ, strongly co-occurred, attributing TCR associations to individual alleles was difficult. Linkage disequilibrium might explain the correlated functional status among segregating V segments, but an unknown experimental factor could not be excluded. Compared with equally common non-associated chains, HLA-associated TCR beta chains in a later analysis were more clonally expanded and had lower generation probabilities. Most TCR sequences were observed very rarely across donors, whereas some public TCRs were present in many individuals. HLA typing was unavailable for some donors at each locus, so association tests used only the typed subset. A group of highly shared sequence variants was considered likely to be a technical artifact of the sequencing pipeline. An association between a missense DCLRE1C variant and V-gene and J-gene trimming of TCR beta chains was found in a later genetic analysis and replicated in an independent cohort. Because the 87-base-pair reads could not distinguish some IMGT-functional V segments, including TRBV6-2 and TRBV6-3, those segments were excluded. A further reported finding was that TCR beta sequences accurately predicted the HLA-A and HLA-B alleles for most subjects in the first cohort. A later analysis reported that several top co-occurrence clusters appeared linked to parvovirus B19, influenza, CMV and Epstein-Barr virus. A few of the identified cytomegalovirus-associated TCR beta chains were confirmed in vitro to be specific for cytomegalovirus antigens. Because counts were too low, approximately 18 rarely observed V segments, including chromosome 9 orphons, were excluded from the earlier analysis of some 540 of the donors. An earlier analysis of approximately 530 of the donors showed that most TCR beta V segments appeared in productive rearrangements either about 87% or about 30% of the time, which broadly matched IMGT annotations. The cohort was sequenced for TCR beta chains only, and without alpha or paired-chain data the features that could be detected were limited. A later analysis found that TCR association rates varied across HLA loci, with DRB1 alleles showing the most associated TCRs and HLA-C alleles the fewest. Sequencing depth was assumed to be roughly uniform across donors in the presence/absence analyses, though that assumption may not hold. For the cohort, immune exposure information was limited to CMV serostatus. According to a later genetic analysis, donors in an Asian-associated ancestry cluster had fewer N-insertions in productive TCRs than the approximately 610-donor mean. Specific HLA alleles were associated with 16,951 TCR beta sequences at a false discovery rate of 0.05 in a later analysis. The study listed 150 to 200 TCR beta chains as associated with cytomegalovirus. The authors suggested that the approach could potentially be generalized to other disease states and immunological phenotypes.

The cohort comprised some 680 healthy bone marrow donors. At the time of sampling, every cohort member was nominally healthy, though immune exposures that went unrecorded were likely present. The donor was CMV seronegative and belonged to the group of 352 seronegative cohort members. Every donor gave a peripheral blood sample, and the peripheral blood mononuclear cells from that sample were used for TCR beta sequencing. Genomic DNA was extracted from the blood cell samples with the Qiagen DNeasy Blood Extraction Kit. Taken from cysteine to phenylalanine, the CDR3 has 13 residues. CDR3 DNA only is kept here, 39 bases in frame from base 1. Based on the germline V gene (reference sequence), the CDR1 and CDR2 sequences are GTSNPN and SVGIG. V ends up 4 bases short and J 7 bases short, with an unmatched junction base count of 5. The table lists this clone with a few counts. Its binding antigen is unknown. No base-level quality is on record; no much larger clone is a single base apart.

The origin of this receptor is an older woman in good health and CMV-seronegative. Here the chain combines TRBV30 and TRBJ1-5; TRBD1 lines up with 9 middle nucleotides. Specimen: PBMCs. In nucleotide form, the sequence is TGTGCCTGGAACGGGGACAGGGCGCAGCCCCAGCATTTT. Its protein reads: CAWNGDRAQPQHF.